The 23 T cell receptor beta chains below all came from one sample that was sequenced in a study of blood T cells in healthy people across ages. A J-beta primer mix and a sample-barcoded 5' primer were used in a second PCR of about 6 to 12 cycles. TCRdb analysed the 5' RACE reads with MiXCR anew, one entry per CDR3 protein. The table includes some 900,000 distinct CDR3 sequences, approximately 49% detected once. Sequencing was performed on blood. The source is a man younger than 45 in good health.

The chain has TRBV20-1 and TRBJ2-2; D is uncertain. Trimming removed 5 bases from V and 6 bases from J, with 10 bases in between. CDR1 DFQATT and CDR2 SNEGSKA come from the germline V gene (reference sequence). The CDR3 is made up of 12 amino acids. For the CDR3, the DNA is TGCAGTGCTGAGTTGGGTTCCGGGGAGCTGTTTTTT. As protein: CSAELGSGELFF.

The chain employs TRBV10-3 and TRBJ1-1, with 7 bases identical to TRBD1. Per the germline V gene, CDR1 is ENHRY and CDR2 is SYGVKD. This CDR3 comprises 15 residues. V lost 0 bases to trimming and J lost 5 bases; unmatched junction nucleotides: 6. CDR3 in amino acids: CAISESTGVGTEAFF. The CDR3 DNA reads as TGTGCCATCAGTGAGTCTACAGGGGTAGGTACTGAAGCTTTCTTT.

V usage is TRBV5-5 and J usage is TRBJ1-5; D gene ambiguous. There are 10 residues in the CDR3. Germline V CDR1 and CDR2: SGHKS, YYEKEE (reference sequence). The DNA for the CDR3 is TGTGTCACCCTAAATCAGCCCCAGCATTTT. Its translation: CVTLNQPQHF.

This clonotype was observed a handful of times. The J gene is TRBJ2-1, the V gene TRBV7-9, with D unresolved. CDR1 and CDR2 from the germline V gene are SEHNR and FQNEAQ (reference sequence). The V gene lost 1 base and the J gene lost 9 bases, with 10 bases spanning the gap. This CDR3 has 13 amino acids. This CDR3 is CASSLVSMGEQFF. The CDR3 nucleotides are TGTGCCAGCAGCTTAGTCTCGATGGGTGAGCAGTTCTTC.

On this clonotype itself: One junction end disagrees with the germline gene, perhaps due to a read error. The chain combines TRBV5-1 with TRBJ2-7; D not certain. This CDR3 is 12 amino acids long. The germline V gene has CDR1 SGHRS and CDR2 YFSETQ. In nucleotides, the CDR3 is TGTGCCAGCAGCTTAGATCGGCGCGAGCAGTACTTC. Its protein product is CASSLDRREQYF. Full variable domain (outside the CDR3, taken from reference TRBV5-1 and TRBJ2-7): KAGVTQTPRYLIKTRGQQVTLSCSPISGHRSVSWYQQTPGQGLQFLFEYFSETQRNKGNFPGRFSGRQFSNSRSEMNVSTLELGDSALYLCASSLDRREQYFGPGTRLTVT.

The chain uses TRBV27 and TRBJ1-5, with D possibly matching TRBD1 (5 bases). From germline, CDR1 is MNHEY and CDR2 SMNVEV (reference sequence). V was clipped by 6 bases and J by 4 bases, with 13 bases between them. The CDR3 has 14 residues. The CDR3 bases are TGTGCCAGCAGCGACAGTATCACAAATCAGCCCCAGCATTTT. Translated, it gives CASSDSITNQPQHF.

The chain is built from TRBV20-1 and TRBJ2-3; 9 nucleotides align to TRBD2. CDR3 length: 15 residues. Germline trimming cut 1 base from V and 2 bases from J; bases unmatched to any gene: 4. The germline V gene has CDR1 DFQATT and CDR2 SNEGSKA (reference sequence). CDR3 nucleotide sequence: TGCAGTGCTAGAGTCCCTAGCGGGGCCACAGATACGCAGTATTTT. The encoded protein is CSARVPSGATDTQYF.

Concerning this clonotype: Germline is not matched at one junction end, which may reflect a read error. J is TRBJ2-2 and V is TRBV7-2; possibly TRBD1 for D (6 bases). The CDR3 is 17 amino acids. Germline V CDR1 and CDR2: SGHTA, FQGNSA. CDR3 bases: TGTGCCAGCAGCTTACAATCGGGACAAATTTCCACCGGGGAGCTGTTCTTT. Its translation: CASSLQSGQISTGELFF.

This chain uses TRBV4-1 with TRBJ2-3, with 8 positions matching TRBD2. The germline V gene has CDR1 MGHRA and CDR2 YSYEKL. The V and J ends lost 5 bases and 7 bases, in that order; junction bases with no gene match: 11. This CDR3 is 15 amino acids long. The CDR3 DNA sequence: TGCGCCAGCAGCGATTTTAGCGGGGACGCTAATACGCAGTATTTT. Translating it yields CASSDFSGDANTQYF.

The chain joins TRBV18 to TRBJ1-6; no clear D. The CDR3 sequence is 13 residues long. The V end was cut by 0 bases, the J end by 9 bases, with 6 bases between. CDR1 KGHSH and CDR2 LQKENI come from the germline V gene. The CDR3 DNA follows: TGTGCCAGCTCACCACCTGGGAGTTCACCCCTCCACTTT. The encoded protein is CASSPPGSSPLHF.

The chain carries TRBV15 and TRBJ2-7; D might be TRBD1 (6 bases). The tail of the sequence fits TRBJ2-4 better, so the J call may be wrong. The germline CDR1 and CDR2 sequences are LNHNV and YYDKDF (reference sequence). The CDR3 has 15 amino acids. The DNA of the CDR3 is TGTGCCACCAGCAGAGAAAGGGGGATACAAAACATTCAGTACTTC. It is translated as CATSRERGIQNIQYF.

The gene calls are TRBV24-1 and TRBJ2-5; 7 bases fit TRBD1. V lost 3 bases, J lost 5 bases, and 5 bases stayed unmatched. This CDR3 is 14 amino acids long. Germline lookup yields CDR1 KGHDR and CDR2 SFDVKD. The CDR3: CATSDVGRGETQYF. CDR3 in DNA: TGTGCCACCAGTGATGTCGGCAGGGGGGAGACCCAGTACTTC.

The chain links TRBV6-5 to TRBJ1-6; 8 nucleotides agree with TRBD1. CDR3 length: 15 amino acids. V lost 5 bases, J lost 7 bases, and 7 bases stayed unmatched. CDR1 and CDR2 (germline): MNHEY, SVGAGI. The CDR3 spells CASSTEGQGNSPLHF. CDR3 nucleotide sequence: TGTGCCAGCAGTACGGAAGGACAGGGCAATTCACCCCTCCACTTT.

The chain uses TRBV9 and TRBJ2-1, with TRBD2 identical over 9 bases. Losses at the gene ends were 0 bases for V and 8 bases for J; bases not matched to a gene: 9. The CDR3 consists of 16 residues. The germline V gene has CDR1 SGDLS and CDR2 YYNGEE. CDR3 DNA: TGTGCCAGCAGCGTAGTGGCGGGGGGGCCGGATGATGAGCAGTTCTTC. Translating it yields CASSVVAGGPDDEQFF.

This clonotype showed up many times. This sequence joins TRBV20-1 and TRBJ2-1; D possibly uses TRBD1 or TRBD2 (5 bases each). The length of the CDR3 is 17 residues. CDR1 DFQATT and CDR2 SNEGSKA come from the germline V gene (reference sequence). The V gene lost 5 bases and the J gene lost 2 bases, with 22 bases spanning the gap. The CDR3 loop is CSARPLGYEGPYNEQFF. The CDR3 DNA is TGCAGTGCTCGCCCACTGGGTTATGAGGGGCCCTACAATGAGCAGTTCTTC.

There are a few counts of this clonotype. V usage is TRBV20-1 and J usage is TRBJ1-1, with 8 bases fitting TRBD1. The ends lost 3 bases at V and 8 bases at J; junction bases unmatched: 8. The CDR3 contains 13 residues. Germline V gene lookup returns CDR1 DFQATT and CDR2 SNEGSKA (reference sequence). The CDR3: CSASLLQGDEAFF. The CDR3 DNA follows: TGCAGTGCTAGCTTGTTACAGGGGGACGAAGCTTTCTTT.

This clonotype was found a few times. This CDR3 is CASQADGSYEQYF. The CDR3 DNA sequence: TGTGCCAGCCAGGCAGATGGCTCCTACGAGCAGTACTTC. The chain is built from TRBV2 and TRBJ2-7; D gene uncertain. CDR3 size: 13 residues. Trimming took off 8 bases at V and 0 bases at J, with 11 bases between the two ends. Germline V lookup: CDR1 SNHLY, CDR2 FYNNEI.

The chain combines TRBV4-2 with TRBJ2-3; TRBD2 matches 7 bases. The CDR3 runs 16 residues. Per the germline V gene, CDR1 is LGHNA and CDR2 is YNFKEQ. The V gene end was trimmed by 1 base and the J gene end by 2 bases; junction bases not matched to a gene: 6. This CDR3 reads CASSQGNSGVTDTQYF. For the CDR3, the DNA is TGTGCCAGCAGCCAAGGGAACAGCGGGGTCACAGATACGCAGTATTTT.

There are a few counts of this clonotype. The V call is TRBV28, the J call TRBJ2-3; the D gene is possibly TRBD2 (5 bases). The V and J ends lost 5 bases and 1 base respectively, with 13 bases between them. CDR3 length: 15 amino acids. CDR1 is MDHEN and CDR2 is SYDVKM in the germline V gene. The CDR3 nucleotides are TGTGCCAGCAGTCTCTGGCCCGGGGGCACAGATACGCAGTATTTT. Translated: CASSLWPGGTDTQYF.

The chain couples TRBV11-2 to TRBJ1-1; D call uncertain. V was trimmed by 2 bases and J by 2 bases, leaving 9 bases between them. The germline V gene encodes CDR1 SGHAT and CDR2 FQNNGV. The length of the CDR3 is 14 residues. Here the CDR3 reads CASSLLGTNTEAFF. The DNA for the CDR3 is TGTGCCAGCAGCTTACTGGGAACTAACACTGAAGCTTTCTTT.

The chain carries TRBV4-3 and TRBJ2-1; 11 bases agree with TRBD1. The CDR3 contains 15 residues. Germline CDR1 LGHNA, CDR2 YSLEER. After removal of 6 bases from V and 7 bases from J, the junction contained 8 bases not matched to a gene. For the CDR3, the DNA is TGCGCCAGCAGTCATCCGGGACAGGGGGATAATGAGCAGTTCTTC. It encodes CASSHPGQGDNEQFF.

V usage is TRBV5-1 and J usage is TRBJ2-4; a weak D match, TRBD2 (5 bases). The end of the DNA aligns better with TRBJ2-7, so the J call may be wrong. This CDR3 spans 12 amino acids. Germline lookup yields CDR1 SGHRS and CDR2 YFSETQ. This CDR3 reads CASSFEGHEQYF. The CDR3 nucleotides are TGCGCCAGCAGCTTCGAGGGTCACGAGCAGTACTTC.

The chain uses TRBV28 and TRBJ1-2; TRBD1 might be the D (5 bases). From germline, CDR1 is MDHEN and CDR2 SYDVKM. This CDR3 region has 14 residues. Trimming cost V 6 bases and J 3 bases, with 14 bases left between them. The CDR3 region has the DNA TGTGCCAGCAGGATATTTACAGGTGACTATGGCTACACCTTC. Residues: CASRIFTGDYGYTF.